This T cell receptor beta chain is from a study of CD8+CD57+ T cells in acquired aplastic anemia. As for the study in general: Quantities of DNA derived from sorted CD4+ and CD8+ cells averaged roughly 3 ug. Where healthy donors were concerned, CD4+ cells averaged around 11 million reads. Whole-study findings and limits: The study found no significant CD8+ Simpson's diversity difference between patients and controls. Patients and controls shared twenty-nine CD8+ CDR3 sequences.

In the case of this clonotype: Its antigen is unidentified.

Investigators profiled TCR beta VDJ and CDR3 from genomic DNA template. TCRdb re-called the reads through MiXCR, storing one row per CDR3 protein. In the table there are about 210,000 distinct CDR3 sequences, roughly 33% of which are singletons. V trimming: 1 base; J trimming: 1 base; junction bases outside the gene matches: 4. The CDR3 has 16 amino acids. CDR1 and CDR2 (germline): SGHAT, FQNNGV. The specimen was sorted CD4+, CD8+, or CD8+CD57+ T cells (not recorded which) from PBMCs. V is TRBV11-2 and J is TRBJ2-1; 7 bases are shared with TRBD2. The TCR was taken from a human donor in good health, serving as a control. The CDR3, as DNA: TGTGCCAGCAGCTTAGTTCGCGGGGGATCCTACAATGAGCAGTTCTTC. Translation: CASSLVRGGSYNEQFF.